The 26 T cell receptor beta chains presented below share a single source sample, sequenced in a study of T cell responses to AZD1222 COVID-19 vaccine. The data were produced by immunoSEQ multiplex PCR, yet TCRdb's version contains in-frame clones alone and is incomplete. The profile shows more than 150,000 clones, more than 70% of them singletons. The material sequenced was peripheral blood, taken 28 days after the second AZD1222 dose. Source of these receptors: an adult who received the AZD1222 COVID-19 vaccine.

The genes are TRBV11-3 and TRBJ2-2; no clear D gene. This CDR3 has 12 residues. Germline-derived CDR1 and CDR2 are SGHNT and YENEEA. The V end lost 5 bases, the J end lost 5 bases, and 6 bases lay between the germline ends. The DNA of the CDR3 is TGTGCCAGCAGCATACATACCGGGGAGCTGTTTTTT. Translation: CASSIHTGELFF.

The gene calls are TRBV7-3 and TRBJ2-7, with 12 bases fitting TRBD1. CDR1 and CDR2 (germline): SGHTA, FQGTGA. This CDR3 region has 14 residues. With V trimmed by 5 bases and J by 7 bases, 6 bases remained unmatched. The CDR3 DNA sequence: TGTGCCAGCAGCACGGGACAGGGGGCGCGGGAGCAGTACTTC. Amino acid sequence: CASSTGQGAREQYF.

The chain couples TRBV23-1 to TRBJ2-1; 8 nucleotides line up with TRBD1. TRBV23-1 carries the ORF label, with uncertain function. The junction had 8 bases not matched to a gene; V was cut back by 3 bases and J by 4 bases. This CDR3 spans 16 amino acids. Here the CDR3 reads CASSQLTGEIYNEQFF. The CDR3 coding sequence is TGCGCCAGCAGTCAGCTGACAGGGGAGATTTACAATGAGCAGTTCTTC.

This clone showed up just a few times. The chain links TRBV28 to TRBJ1-6; D unclear. The CDR3 contains 12 residues. The ends were cut back, 8 bases at V and 7 bases at J, with 9 bases in the middle. Looked up from germline, CDR1 is MDHEN and CDR2 is SYDVKM. CDR3 amino acids: CASGYGNSPLHF. The CDR3 nucleotides read TGTGCCAGCGGATACGGGAATTCACCCCTCCACTTT.

This clone was found a few times. The chain links TRBV28 to TRBJ1-2, with 8 bases identical to TRBD1. This CDR3 contains 15 residues. Germline lookup yields CDR1 MDHEN and CDR2 SYDVKM. The trim removed 5 bases at V and 4 bases at J, leaving 9 bases unmatched. CDR3 DNA sequence: TGTGCCAGCAGTCCCCCCCGGACAGGGAGCTATGGCTACACCTTC. Translated, it gives CASSPPRTGSYGYTF.

This clone occurred once. This chain uses TRBV7-2 with TRBJ2-7; 7 bases align to TRBD1. This CDR3 has 14 residues. The germline V gene encodes CDR1 SGHTA and CDR2 FQGNSA. V dropped 5 bases and J dropped 4; count of bases not matched to a gene: 8. In nucleotides, the CDR3 is TGTGCCAGCAGCGAGGGACAGCCTTTTTACGAGCAGTACTTC. It encodes CASSEGQPFYEQYF.

The V gene is TRBV5-4, the J gene TRBJ2-7; D ambiguous. V lost 2 bases and J 0 bases, leaving 3 bases between the germline ends. Germline CDR1 is SGHNT and CDR2 is YYREEE (reference sequence). The length of the CDR3 is 12 residues. The CDR3 protein is CASSFDSYEQYF. CDR3 in DNA: TGTGCCAGCAGCTTTGACTCCTACGAGCAGTACTTC.

The chain combines TRBV5-4 with TRBJ2-7, with D perhaps TRBD1 (6 bases). Germline values: CDR1 SGHNT, CDR2 YYREEE (reference sequence). There are 16 residues in the CDR3. V lost 4 bases, J lost 1 base, and 18 bases lay in between. The CDR3, as DNA: TGTGCCAGCAGCCCCAATTCAGGGGTTAGTTCCTACGAGCAGTACTTC. Translation: CASSPNSGVSSYEQYF.

This chain uses TRBV24-1 with TRBJ2-5; D may be TRBD1 or TRBD2 (5 bases each). In germline, CDR1 is KGHDR, CDR2 SFDVKD. There are 13 residues in the CDR3. V was shortened by 9 bases and J by 5 bases, with 15 bases between the two germline ends. The CDR3 reads CATSGSARETQYF. CDR3 in DNA: TGTGCCACCTCAGGGAGCGCGAGGGAGACCCAGTACTTC.

This chain uses TRBV10-3 with TRBJ2-1; the match to TRBD2 covers 9 bases. CDR3 length equals 14 residues. Per the germline V gene, CDR1 is ENHRY and CDR2 is SYGVKD. Unmatched junction bases numbered 8, after V lost 6 bases and J lost 8 bases. The DNA of the CDR3 is TGTGCCATCAGGGGTAGCGGGAGTCGGGATGAGCAGTTCTTC. It translates to CAIRGSGSRDEQFF.

The chain has TRBV7-2 and TRBJ2-2, with 8 positions matching TRBD2. CDR1 is SGHTA and CDR2 is FQGNSA in the germline V gene. CDR3 size: 16 residues. The V gene end was trimmed by 1 base and the J gene end by 5 bases; junction bases not matched to a gene: 6. CDR3 DNA: TGTGCCAGCAGCTTAGGGGCTAGCGGGCTGACCGGGGAGCTGTTTTTT. This gives the protein CASSLGASGLTGELFF. Filled out from reference TRBV7-2 and TRBJ2-2, the complete variable domain reads GAGVSQSPSNKVTEKGKDVELRCDPISGHTALYWYRQSLGQGLEFLIYFQGNSAPDKSGLPSDRFSAERTGGSVSTLTIQRTQQEDSAVYLCASSLGASGLTGELFFGEGSRLTVL.

The J gene is TRBJ2-1, the V gene TRBV28; TRBD1 or TRBD2 may be the D gene (5 bases each). V dropped 3 bases and J dropped 9 bases, with 12 bases sitting between them. CDR1 is MDHEN and CDR2 is SYDVKM in the germline V gene. There are 13 residues in the CDR3. CDR3 region: CASSFPGTGEQFF. In DNA, the CDR3 is TGTGCCAGCAGTTTCCCTGGGACCGGTGAGCAGTTCTTC. The variable domain in full, completed from reference TRBV28 and TRBJ2-1, reads DVKVTQSSRYLVKRTGEKVFLECVQDMDHENMFWYRQDPGLGLRLIYFSYDVKMKEKGDIPEGYSVSREKKERFSLILESASTNQTSMYLCASSFPGTGEQFFGPGTRLTVL.

V is TRBV4-1 and J is TRBJ1-5; no reliable D call. This CDR3 is built from 13 residues. CDR1 is MGHRA, CDR2 YSYEKL, per germline. V lost 4 bases, J lost 6 bases, and 10 bases lay in between. CDR3 DNA: TGCGCCAGCAGCCCGAGGGAGGGTCAGCCCCAGCATTTT. Its translation is CASSPREGQPQHF.

The rearrangement joins TRBV6-2 or TRBV6-3 to TRBJ2-7; the D is unclear. CDR1 and CDR2 from the germline V gene are MNHEY and SVGEGT. V lost 0 bases, J lost 7 bases, and 16 bases lay in between. The CDR3 spans 15 residues. CDR3 in DNA: TGTGCCAGCAGTTACTCGTTAGACACCCCGTGGGAGCAGTACTTC. This sequence encodes CASSYSLDTPWEQYF.

The rearrangement joins TRBV28 to TRBJ1-2; D gene ambiguous. This CDR3 is 13 amino acids long. The germline V and J ends were trimmed by 6 bases and 5 bases, with 13 bases remaining between them. The germline V gene has CDR1 MDHEN and CDR2 SYDVKM. The CDR3: CASSRSPAYGYTF. DNA for the CDR3: TGTGCCAGCAGCCGTAGTCCGGCTTATGGCTACACCTTC.

V usage is TRBV19 and J usage is TRBJ2-2; 7 bases match TRBD1. Germline V CDR1 and CDR2: LNHDA, SQIVND (reference sequence). The junction had 3 bases not matched to a gene; V was cut back by 5 bases and J by 0 bases. The CDR3 length is 15 residues. CDR3 in DNA: TGTGCCAGTAGTCCTGACAGGGCGAACACCGGGGAGCTGTTTTTT. As protein: CASSPDRANTGELFF.

This clone was found once. The chain has TRBV14 and TRBJ2-1, with TRBD2 matching 10 bases. This CDR3 is 14 amino acids long. Germline CDR1 and CDR2: SGHDN and FVKESK. Trimming at V came to 0 bases and at J to 13 bases, leaving 6 bases not matched to a gene. The CDR3: CASSQEVVAGGQFF. The CDR3 DNA is TGTGCCAGCAGCCAAGAAGTAGTAGCGGGGGGTCAGTTCTTC.

The V and J genes are TRBV6-5 and TRBJ2-7; TRBD1 agrees at 8 bases. CDR1 and CDR2 from the germline V gene are MNHEY and SVGAGI. The CDR3 consists of 15 residues. Germline trimming cut 4 bases from V and 3 bases from J; bases unmatched to any gene: 8. CDR3 in amino acids: CASSSRDRIHYEQYF. CDR3 nucleotide sequence: TGTGCCAGCAGTTCCCGGGACAGGATCCACTACGAGCAGTACTTC.

CDR3 sequence: CASSRGTSGSNEQFF. The DNA of the CDR3 is TGTGCCAGCAGCCGCGGGACTAGCGGGAGTAATGAGCAGTTCTTC. The V call is TRBV5-4, the J call TRBJ2-1; the match to TRBD2 covers 14 bases. Per the germline V gene, CDR1 is SGHNT and CDR2 is YYREEE (reference sequence). Germline trimming cut 4 bases from V and 7 bases from J; bases unmatched to any gene: 4. The CDR3 extends over 15 amino acids.

The chain uses TRBV30 and TRBJ2-7; D gene ambiguous. This CDR3 region has 11 residues. With 4 bases removed from V and 3 bases from J, the gap between germline ends came to 7 bases. The germline V gene has CDR1 GTSNPN and CDR2 SVGIG (reference sequence). The CDR3 DNA reads TGTGCCTGGACGGGCCTCTACGAGCAGTACTTC. This codes for CAWTGLYEQYF. Full variable domain (rest looked up from reference TRBV30 and TRBJ2-7): SQTIHQWPATLVQPVGSPLSLECTVEGTSNPNLYWYRQAAGRGLQLLFYSVGIGQISSEVPQNLSASRPQDRQFILSSKKLLLSDSGFYLCAWTGLYEQYFGPGTRLTVT.

The chain joins TRBV19 to TRBJ2-2, with D tentatively TRBD2 (6 bases). CDR1 is LNHDA and CDR2 is SQIVND in the germline V gene (reference sequence). Trimming took off 11 bases at V and 4 bases at J, with 11 bases between the two ends. The length of the CDR3 is 12 residues. CDR3 in amino acids: CAGGSGTGELFF. The CDR3 DNA is TGTGCCGGGGGGTCGGGCACCGGGGAGCTGTTTTTT.

As DNA, the CDR3 is TGTGCCAGCAGCTTACTGGGGGCCGGGAATGAGCAGTTCTTC. Its protein is CASSLLGAGNEQFF. The chain is built from TRBV7-8 and TRBJ2-1; D is perhaps TRBD1 (6 bases). V was shortened by 2 bases and J by 7 bases, with 12 bases between the two germline ends. The germline V gene encodes CDR1 SGHVS and CDR2 FQNEAQ. CDR3 length equals 14 residues.

The genes are TRBV28 and TRBJ2-5, with D perhaps TRBD2 (6 bases). Germline values: CDR1 MDHEN, CDR2 SYDVKM. The V end was cut by 6 bases, the J end by 3 bases, with 14 bases between. The CDR3 is 14 residues long. Here the CDR3 DNA reads TGTGCCAGCAGAGCTGGGGGGTCGGAAGAGACCCAGTACTTC. Translation: CASRAGGSEETQYF.

The chain combines TRBV27 with TRBJ2-3; 11 positions agree with TRBD2. J lost 6 bases, V lost 5 bases, and 7 bases had no gene match. This CDR3 has 15 residues. Germline CDR1 is MNHEY and CDR2 is SMNVEV (reference sequence). The CDR3 here is CASSTPSGRKDTQYF. CDR3 coding DNA: TGTGCCAGCAGTACCCCTAGCGGGAGGAAGGATACGCAGTATTTT.

The chain uses TRBV19 and TRBJ2-1; 9 bases are shared with TRBD1. The CDR3 is 17 residues long. The trim removed 0 bases at V and 6 bases at J, leaving 9 bases unmatched. CDR1 and CDR2 (germline): LNHDA, SQIVND (reference sequence). The CDR3 loop is CASSIDGLGTGLNEQFF. DNA for the CDR3: TGTGCCAGTAGTATAGATGGACTAGGGACAGGGCTCAATGAGCAGTTCTTC.

The V gene is TRBV3-1 (or the pseudogene TRBV3-2), the J gene TRBJ2-3; D is undetermined. The CDR3 runs to 14 residues. CDR1 is LGHDT, CDR2 YNNKEL, per germline (reference sequence). V dropped 4 bases and J dropped 2 bases, with 10 bases sitting between them. The CDR3, as DNA: TGTGCCAGCAGCCTGGAGTTGTCCACAGATACGCAGTATTTT. It specifies CASSLELSTDTQYF.